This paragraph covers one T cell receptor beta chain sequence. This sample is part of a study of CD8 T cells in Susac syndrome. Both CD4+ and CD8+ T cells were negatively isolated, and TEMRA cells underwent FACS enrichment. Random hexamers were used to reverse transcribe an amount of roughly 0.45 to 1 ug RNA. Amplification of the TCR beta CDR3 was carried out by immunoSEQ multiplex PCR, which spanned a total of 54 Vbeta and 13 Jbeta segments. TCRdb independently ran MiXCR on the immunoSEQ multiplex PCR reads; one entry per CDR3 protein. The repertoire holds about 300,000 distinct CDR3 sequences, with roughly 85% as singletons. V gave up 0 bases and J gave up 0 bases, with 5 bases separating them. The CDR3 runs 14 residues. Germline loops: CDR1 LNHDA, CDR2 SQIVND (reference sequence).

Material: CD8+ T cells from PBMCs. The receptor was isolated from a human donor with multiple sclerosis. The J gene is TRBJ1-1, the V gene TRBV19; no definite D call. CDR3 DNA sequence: TGTGCCAGTAGTATAGATCTTATGAACACTGAAGCTTTCTTT. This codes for CASSIDLMNTEAFF.